These T cell receptor beta chains were read from a single sample in a study of T-cell reconstitution after alpha-beta-depleted transplantation in children. In TCRdb, the PCR reads were re-called with MiXCR into one record per CDR3 protein. The sample carries 900,000 or so distinct CDR3 sequences, 15% to 20% recorded once. Sample: PBMCs, mostly from graft donor cells, taken 360 days after TCRalphabeta/CD19-depleted stem cell transplant. The receptors come from a male patient younger than 18 who had a stem cell transplant for acute lymphoblastic leukemia, so the T cells may come from the graft donor. Both conserved end residues are part of each CDR3. D genes are given only for firm matches. Not all rows give a size; the values are once, few, many and, for expanded clones, a class.

D gene,J gene,clone size,V gene,CDR3 DNA,CDR3 protein
-,TRBJ1-1,-,TRBV19,TGTGCCAGTATTGACAGGCCCAATCTCAACACTGAAGCTTTCTTT,CASIDRPNLNTEAFF
-,TRBJ2-1,many,TRBV12-3/TRBV12-4,TGTGCCAGCAGTAGCCCTCTAGGGCCTAGGGATGAGCAGTTCTTC,CASSSPLGPRDEQFF
-,TRBJ2-5,few,TRBV24-1,TGTGCCACCAGTGACCCGTCCGAGTCCGGAAAAGAGACCCAGTACTTC,CATSDPSESGKETQYF
TRBD2,TRBJ2-6,few,TRBV10-2,TGCGCCAGCAGTCGAGTGGGGAGGGTAGGGGCCAACGTCCTGACTTTC,CASSRVGRVGANVLTF
-,TRBJ1-2,-,TRBV19,TGTGCCAGTAGTATGGACCCTCCCTATGGCTACACCTTC,CASSMDPPYGYTF
TRBD2,TRBJ2-7,few,TRBV4-1,TGCGCCAGCAGCCCTATGACTAGCGAGTACGAGCAGTACTTC,CASSPMTSEYEQYF
-,TRBJ2-7,many,TRBV20-1,TGCAGTGCTACGTATAGCGCGACCAGCTCCTACGAGCAGTACTTC,CSATYSATSSYEQYF
-,TRBJ1-6,-,TRBV6-5,TGTGCCAGCACTTTCCCTGGACAGAATTCACCCCTCCACTTT,CASTFPGQNSPLHF
TRBD2,TRBJ2-3,-,TRBV27,TGTGCCAGCAGTCCGTGGACTAGCGTGGATACGCAGTATTTT,CASSPWTSVDTQYF
-,TRBJ1-5,-,TRBV6-5,TGTGCCAGCAGTTACTCGCCGGACCAGCCCCAGCATTTT,CASSYSPDQPQHF
TRBD2,TRBJ2-3,few,TRBV5-1,TGCGCCAGCAGCTTGATTACGGGAGGGAGTCTGGGAACAGATACGCAGTATTTT,CASSLITGGSLGTDTQYF
TRBD2,TRBJ2-3,few,TRBV29-1,TGCAGCCTGACGCAGCGGGAGGGCGGAACAGATACGCAGTATTTT,CSLTQREGGTDTQYF
-,TRBJ2-1,-,TRBV7-3,TGTGCCAGCAGACGTTTCCCAGGAACAAAACTCAATGAGCAGTTCTTC,CASRRFPGTKLNEQFF
-,TRBJ1-3,-,TRBV11-3,TGTGCCAGCAGCTCTACAGGGATTCTTGGAAACACCATATATTTT,CASSSTGILGNTIYF
TRBD2,TRBJ2-7,-,TRBV29-1,TGCAGCGTTTCCGGAGGCAGCGGGAGTATAACCTACGAGCAGTACTTC,CSVSGGSGSITYEQYF
-,TRBJ2-1,few,TRBV6-1,TGTGCCAGCAGTGGATTTGTCCATGAGCAGTTCTTC,CASSGFVHEQFF
-,TRBJ2-7,-,TRBV5-6,TGTGCCAGCAGCGGCGAGGGACGTCGGATTTCCTACGAGCAGTACTTC,CASSGEGRRISYEQYF
-,TRBJ1-3,few,TRBV20-1,TGCAGTGCTCTCGAGGGGAACTTCGCTGGAAACACCATATATTTT,CSALEGNFAGNTIYF
-,TRBJ2-6,-,TRBV5-1,TGCGCCAGCAGCTTGGGGTTCCGAGGGAGCTCTGGGGCCAACGTCCTGACTTTC,CASSLGFRGSSGANVLTF
-,TRBJ1-1,-,TRBV6-5,TGTGCCAGCATCGAGGGGTGGAACACTGAAGCTTTCTTT,CASIEGWNTEAFF
-,TRBJ1-2,-,TRBV12-3/TRBV12-4,TGTGCCAGCAGTTTGAGGATGGGGGGCTATGGCTACACCTTC,CASSLRMGGYGYTF
-,TRBJ1-1,-,TRBV29-1,TGCAGCGTTGAAGATAGATCGGCGAGTACTGAAGCTTTCTTT,CSVEDRSASTEAFF
-,TRBJ2-1,-,TRBV4-2,TGTGCCAGCAGCCAAGTCTTAGGCCTATCCTACAATGAGCAGTTCTTC,CASSQVLGLSYNEQFF
TRBD2,TRBJ2-3,few,TRBV6-1,TGTGCCAGCAGCGGACTAGCGGGAGATGCAGATACGCAGTATTTT,CASSGLAGDADTQYF
-,TRBJ2-7,-,TRBV3-1,TGTGCCAGCACCCCGACCGGGACCCCTTCCTACGAGCAGTACTTC,CASTPTGTPSYEQYF
-,TRBJ2-5,many,TRBV4-1,TGCGCCAGCAGCCAAGATGTGGGCCAAGAGACCCAGTACTTC,CASSQDVGQETQYF
TRBD2,TRBJ2-7,few,TRBV20-1,TGCAGTGCTAGGGCTAGCGGGAAGTACGAGCAGTACTTC,CSARASGKYEQYF
TRBD2,TRBJ2-1,once,TRBV12-5,TGTGCTAGTGGTTTGGTAATAGCGGGCCCCTCCAATGAGCAGTTCTTC,CASGLVIAGPSNEQFF
TRBD1,TRBJ2-5,-,TRBV4-1,TGCGCCAGCAGCCAAATCCCGACAGGGCTGGGGGAGACCCAGTACTTC,CASSQIPTGLGETQYF
TRBD1,TRBJ2-5,few,TRBV6-5,TGTGCCAGCAGTTACGGGACAGGGGTAGAGACCCAGTACTTC,CASSYGTGVETQYF
-,TRBJ2-2,many,TRBV7-2,TGTGCCAGCAGATTCGACAGAACGGTGACCGGGGAGCTGTTTTTT,CASRFDRTVTGELFF
-,TRBJ1-5,-,TRBV11-2,TGTGCCAGCAGCTTCAGGGGCATAAGCAATCAGCCCCAGCATTTT,CASSFRGISNQPQHF
TRBD2,TRBJ2-5,many,TRBV12-3/TRBV12-4,TGTGCCAGCAGTTTCACTAGCGGGAGAGAGACCCAGTACTTC,CASSFTSGRETQYF
TRBD1,TRBJ2-7,few,TRBV28,TGTGCCAGCAGTTTATCCGGGACAGGGGGCGATGAGCAGTACTTC,CASSLSGTGGDEQYF
TRBD2,TRBJ2-1,few,TRBV7-8,TGTGCCAGCAGCTTAGTGCGGGGGACTTACAATGAGCAGTTCTTC,CASSLVRGTYNEQFF
TRBD1,TRBJ2-5,-,TRBV4-2,TGTGCCAGCAGCCAAGACAACTTCCAGGGGGTAGAGACCCAGTACTTC,CASSQDNFQGVETQYF
-,TRBJ2-2,few,TRBV20-1,TGCAGTGCTTGGGGGGGGCAGAGAACCGGGGAGCTGTTTTTT,CSAWGGQRTGELFF
TRBD2,TRBJ2-1,-,TRBV3-1,TGTGCCAGCAGCCAAGGTACAACTAGCGGGAGCTCCTACAATGAGCAGTTCTTC,CASSQGTTSGSSYNEQFF
-,TRBJ1-1,few,TRBV12-3/TRBV12-4,TGTGCCAGCAGTCCGGACGCACAGGGGAACACTGAAGCTTTCTTT,CASSPDAQGNTEAFF
TRBD1,TRBJ1-1,many,TRBV6-6,TGTGCCAGCGACGGGACAGGTGAAGCTTTCTTT,CASDGTGEAFF
-,TRBJ1-3,-,TRBV6-5,TGTGCCAGCAGTTGGAGCGGAGGGGACCCGTCTGGAAACACCATATATTTT,CASSWSGGDPSGNTIYF
TRBD2,TRBJ2-1,many,TRBV24-1,TGTGCCACCAGTCAAATAGCGGGACGGTCCTACAATGAGCAGTTCTTC,CATSQIAGRSYNEQFF
-,TRBJ2-7,-,TRBV24-1,TGTGCCACCAAAACCTACGAGCAGTACTTC,CATKTYEQYF
-,TRBJ2-1,few,TRBV7-9,TGTGCCAGCAGCTCCATAATAGCGGAGTCCTACAATGAGCAGTTCTTC,CASSSIIAESYNEQFF
-,TRBJ2-2,many,TRBV20-1,TGCAGTGCGCCGACCCGGACAACGAACACCGGGGAGCTGTTTTTT,CSAPTRTTNTGELFF
TRBD2,TRBJ2-1,-,TRBV7-9,TGTGCCAGCAGCTTCCTAGCGGGGGGTCTCAATGAGCAGTTCTTC,CASSFLAGGLNEQFF
-,TRBJ2-1,-,TRBV12-3/TRBV12-4,TGTGCCAGCAGCGCCCCCCGCCCAGGGGCCCTTTGGGATGAGCAGTTCTTC,CASSAPRPGALWDEQFF
TRBD2,TRBJ2-7,-,TRBV20-1,TGCAGTGCTAGACCTCTCTGGGAGACTAGCGGGGCCCCCTACGAGCAGTACTTC,CSARPLWETSGAPYEQYF
TRBD2,TRBJ2-7,many,TRBV6-1,TGTGCCAGCATGGAAGATAGTACCGGGGGGTACGAGCAGTACTTC,CASMEDSTGGYEQYF
-,TRBJ2-2,many,TRBV2,TGTGCCAGCAGGAAAGCCGGGAGAACCACTACCGGGGAGCTGTTTTTT,CASRKAGRTTTGELFF
-,TRBJ2-3,few,TRBV7-9,TGTGCCAGCGGAGGGACGTCACGCGCCCCAACAGATACGCAGTATTTT,CASGGTSRAPTDTQYF
TRBD1,TRBJ2-4,-,TRBV7-9,TGTGCCAGCCAGAGGATCGGACAGGCCCAAAACATTCAGTACTTC,CASQRIGQAQNIQYF
TRBD1,TRBJ2-7,-,TRBV4-1,TGCGCCAGCAGCCTGCAGTTCGGGACAGGGTCCTACGAGCAGTACTTC,CASSLQFGTGSYEQYF
-,TRBJ2-7,-,TRBV5-6,TGTGCCAGCAGCTTCGTGTGGGACTCCTACGAGCAGTACTTC,CASSFVWDSYEQYF
-,TRBJ2-2,few,TRBV12-3/TRBV12-4,TGTGCCAGCAGTTCGGCCCCACAGGGATTAATAACCGGGGAGCTGTTTTTT,CASSSAPQGLITGELFF